The next 19 T cell receptor beta chains were all read from a single sample in a study of Graves' ophthalmopathy and Graves' hyperthyroidism. As the template, RNA transcripts were used to amplify TCR beta CDR3 regions. The workflow started with a first-round RT-PCR run with HTBI primers and then moved on to a second-round multiplex PCR. TCRdb re-derived calls from the multiplex PCR reads in MiXCR, one entry per CDR3 protein. The sample lists over a million distinct CDR3 sequences; about 36% were seen once. The sequenced material came from peripheral blood or thyroid tissue (not recorded which). These receptors all come from an adult man with Graves' hyperthyroidism.

The chain employs TRBV6-1 and TRBJ2-5; D tentatively reads TRBD1 or TRBD2 (5 bases each). The CDR3 runs 14 residues. The V and J ends lost 6 bases and 9 bases respectively, with 20 bases between them. Per germline, CDR1 MNHNS and CDR2 SASEGT. The CDR3 loop reads CASREGAGLQPQYF. The CDR3 nucleotides are TGTGCCAGCAGAGAGGGTGCAGGGTTACAGCCCCAGTACTTC.

This clonotype appeared many times. The V call is TRBV7-8, the J call TRBJ2-7; 8 bases agree with TRBD1. The CDR3 is 16 amino acids. CDR1 is SGHVS, CDR2 FQNEAQ, per germline. The V gene end was trimmed by 3 bases and the J gene end by 3 bases; junction bases not matched to a gene: 10. For the CDR3, the DNA is TGTGCCAGCAGCTTTATGCAGACAGGGGAATTCTACGAGCAGTACTTC. As protein: CASSFMQTGEFYEQYF.

The rearrangement links TRBV12-3 or TRBV12-4 to TRBJ2-5; D may be TRBD1 (6 bases). Trimming pared 5 bases from V and 5 bases from J, leaving 12 bases between. The CDR3 is 13 amino acids. The CDR3 DNA reads TGTGCCAGCAGTAATACAGGGTGGGAGACCCAGTACTTC. It encodes CASSNTGWETQYF.

At least ten counts were recorded for this clonotype. The chain links TRBV5-1 to TRBJ2-6, with 9 bases matching TRBD1. V dropped 2 bases and J dropped 1; count of bases not matched to a gene: 10. Germline values: CDR1 SGHRS, CDR2 YFSETQ. The CDR3 length is 19 residues. CDR3 coding DNA: TGCGCCAGCAGCTTCCTCCCAAGAGGACAGGGGTCTGGGGCCAACGTCCTGACTTTC. Protein product: CASSFLPRGQGSGANVLTF.

The sample holds many counts of this clonotype. The chain carries TRBV20-1 and TRBJ1-1; 9 nucleotides line up with TRBD1. V lost 6 bases, J lost 4 bases, and 12 bases stayed unmatched. The CDR3 runs 15 residues. Germline assignment: CDR1 DFQATT and CDR2 SNEGSKA (reference sequence). The CDR3 region is CSAIMSQGAVTEAFF. The CDR3 DNA sequence: TGCAGTGCCATAATGTCACAGGGGGCGGTCACTGAAGCTTTCTTT.

J is TRBJ1-1 and V is TRBV27, with 10 nucleotides matching TRBD1. This CDR3 is 13 amino acids long. CDR1 and CDR2 (germline): MNHEY, SMNVEV (reference sequence). The ends lost 8 bases at V and 4 bases at J; junction bases unmatched: 4. This chain's CDR3 is CASGRTGGTEAFF. The DNA for the CDR3 is TGTGCCAGCGGCAGGACAGGGGGCACTGAAGCTTTCTTT.

This chain joins TRBV7-8 and TRBJ2-7; D is tentatively TRBD1 or TRBD2 (5 bases each). The CDR3 consists of 13 residues. Trimming pared 7 bases from V and 7 bases from J, leaving 17 bases between. Germline V lookup: CDR1 SGHVS, CDR2 FQNEAQ. The CDR3 loop is CASTFRGLGEQYF. For the CDR3, the DNA is TGTGCCAGCACCTTCCGGGGCCTAGGGGAGCAGTACTTC. The variable domain in full, with the rest retrieved from reference TRBV7-8 and TRBJ2-7, is GAGVSQSPRYKVAKRGQDVALRCDPISGHVSLFWYQQALGQGPEFLTYFQNEAQLDKSGLPSDRFFAERPEGSVSTLKIQRTQQEDSAVYLCASTFRGLGEQYFGPGTRLTVT.

The V gene is TRBV12-3 or TRBV12-4, the J gene TRBJ1-2; D remains unclear. V was shortened by 7 bases and J by 7 bases, with 16 bases between the two germline ends. The CDR3 loop spans 13 amino acids. The CDR3 region has the DNA TGTGCCAGCAATAAACCAGGAACCAGTGGCTACACCTTC. It codes for CASNKPGTSGYTF.

The CDR3 DNA reads TGTGCCAGCAGAACAGGTATGAACTACGAGCAGTACTTC. Protein: CASRTGMNYEQYF. The rearrangement links TRBV6-2 or TRBV6-3 to TRBJ2-7; tentatively, D is TRBD1 (5 bases). Germline V gives CDR1 MNHEY, CDR2 SVGEGT. Between the trimmed V and J ends, which lost 6 bases and 3 bases, there was a span of 12 bases. The CDR3 contains 13 residues.

At least ten counts were recorded for this clonotype. The CDR3 is CASSPQEGAYEQYF. The CDR3 DNA reads as TGTGCCAGCAGCCCGCAGGAGGGAGCCTACGAGCAGTACTTC. This chain joins TRBV11-2 and TRBJ2-7; D possibly corresponds to TRBD2 (6 bases). Trimming removed 5 bases from V and 2 bases from J, with 13 bases in between. CDR1 and CDR2 (germline): SGHAT, FQNNGV. The CDR3 covers 14 residues.

This clonotype was detected only a few times. J is TRBJ1-2 and V is TRBV30; a weak D match, TRBD1 (6 bases). V was clipped by 4 bases and J by 3 bases, with 15 bases between them. The CDR3 has 14 amino acids. CDR1 GTSNPN and CDR2 SVGIG come from the germline V gene (reference sequence). This CDR3 is CAWNRDKGYYGYTF. The CDR3, as DNA: TGTGCCTGGAACAGGGATAAGGGATACTATGGCTACACCTTC.

V is TRBV7-2 and J is TRBJ2-7, with D possibly TRBD2 on 6 matching bases. Trimming took off 4 bases at V and 6 bases at J, with 22 bases between the two ends. The germline V gene has CDR1 SGHTA and CDR2 FQGNSA. This CDR3 contains 16 residues. The chain's CDR3 is CASSSTPGLVFGEQYF. The DNA for the CDR3 is TGTGCCAGCAGCTCGACGCCGGGACTTGTTTTTGGCGAGCAGTACTTC.

The genes are TRBV9 and TRBJ2-2, with D tentatively TRBD1 or TRBD2 (5 bases each). CDR3 size: 16 residues. From germline, CDR1 is SGDLS and CDR2 YYNGEE. The V end was cut by 0 bases, the J end by 6 bases, with 15 bases between. The CDR3 DNA is TGTGCCAGCAGCGTAGAGATAAGGTCGGGACCCGGGGAGCTGTTTTTT. This codes for CASSVEIRSGPGELFF.

This clonotype was recorded at least ten times. The V and J genes are TRBV29-1 and TRBJ2-5; D unclear. CDR3 length: 13 residues. Germline loops: CDR1 SQVTM, CDR2 ANQGSEA. The V end lost 2 bases, the J end lost 2 bases, and 9 bases lay between the germline ends. In DNA, the CDR3 is TGCAGCGTTGAACCCAGGTTGCAAGAGACCCAGTACTTC. Protein product: CSVEPRLQETQYF.

About this clonotype itself: This may come from a read error, since a much larger clone is one base off. V gene TRBV7-9 combines with J gene TRBJ1-1, with a tentative D call TRBD1 (5 bases). This CDR3 contains 16 residues. Germline assignment: CDR1 SEHNR and CDR2 FQNEAQ (reference sequence). The CDR3 sequence is CASSLSWTPRGTEAFF. The CDR3 DNA follows: TGCGCCAGCAGCTTGAGCTGGACACCACGGGGCACTGAAGCTTTCTTT.

The CDR3 nucleotides are TGTGCCAGCAGCCCCTCCAGGGGGAGGCTGTTTTTT. This translates into CASSPSRGRLFF. V usage is TRBV7-9 and J usage is TRBJ2-2; 7 bases line up with TRBD1. Trimming cost V 5 bases and J 13 bases; bases outside gene matches: 7. Germline lookup yields CDR1 SEHNR and CDR2 FQNEAQ (reference sequence). The CDR3 has 12 amino acids.

The V and J genes are TRBV7-9 and TRBJ2-5, with TRBD2 matching 10 bases. Trimming cost V 4 bases and J 0 bases; bases outside gene matches: 8. Germline V gene data show CDR1 as SEHNR and CDR2 as FQNEAQ (reference sequence). The CDR3 consists of 17 residues. CDR3: CASSYSGTSDYQETQYF. CDR3 coding DNA: TGTGCCAGCAGCTATAGCGGGACTAGCGACTACCAAGAGACCCAGTACTTC.

This clonotype was seen at least ten times. The V gene is TRBV29-1, the J gene TRBJ2-7, with D possibly TRBD1 on 6 matching bases. Germline CDR1 and CDR2: SQVTM and ANQGSEA. The CDR3 runs 12 residues. V was cut by 1 base and J by 4 bases, with 8 bases left in between. Here the CDR3 DNA reads TGCAGCGTTGAAGCGACAGGTTACGAGCAGTACTTC. Amino acids: CSVEATGYEQYF.

This clonotype was observed many times. The V and J genes are TRBV7-8 and TRBJ2-7; 9 nucleotides align to TRBD2. Per the germline V gene, CDR1 is SGHVS and CDR2 is FQNEAQ. The CDR3 consists of 15 residues. J gave up 3 bases and V 3 bases, and 6 bases lay outside the gene matches. CDR3 loop: CASSLVAGVHYEQYF. The CDR3 DNA sequence: TGTGCCAGCAGCTTGGTAGCGGGAGTCCACTACGAGCAGTACTTC.